Each of the 13 T cell receptor beta chains below was sequenced from the same sample in a study of T cell repertoires in cytomegalovirus infection. TCRdb independently ran MiXCR on the reads; one entry per CDR3 protein. The sample consists of roughly 500,000 distinct CDR3 sequences, roughly 10% of them appearing once. Sequencing used PBMCs. These receptors all come from a human donor in good health (CMV status not recorded). Some clones in this sample may be carry-over from other donors' samples.

In DNA, the CDR3 is TGTGCCAGCAGCCAGACAGGGAGTTCTAACTATGGCTACACCTTC. Protein product: CASSQTGSSNYGYTF. J is TRBJ1-2 and V is TRBV3-1, with 7 bases lining up with TRBD1. This CDR3 region has 15 residues. V lost 3 bases and J lost 0; bases outside the gene matches: 4. Germline V gives CDR1 LGHDT, CDR2 YNNKEL (reference sequence).

This clonotype was recorded many times. This sequence joins TRBV20-1 and TRBJ1-5; D perhaps matches TRBD1 (6 bases). Germline values: CDR1 DFQATT, CDR2 SNEGSKA (reference sequence). Trimming stripped 5 bases from V and 5 bases from J, with 10 bases between. CDR3 length: 12 residues. CDR3 region: CSAGGGDQPQHF. DNA of the CDR3: TGCAGTGCTGGGGGGGGCGATCAGCCCCAGCATTTT.

This clonotype has ten or more counts. CDR3 loop: CASSPDRGPFEAFF. The CDR3 bases are TGTGCCAGCAGCCCTGACAGGGGGCCGTTTGAAGCTTTCTTT. The rearrangement uses TRBV7-9 and TRBJ1-1, with TRBD1 identical over 10 bases. After removal of 5 bases from V and 7 bases from J, the junction contained 7 bases not matched to a gene. CDR1 is SEHNR and CDR2 is FQNEAQ in the germline V gene (reference sequence). CDR3 length: 14 amino acids.

This clonotype was recorded many times. J is TRBJ1-1 and V is TRBV28; D gene unclear. This CDR3 contains 14 residues. Germline CDR1 MDHEN, CDR2 SYDVKM. Trimming stripped 2 bases from V and 4 bases from J, with 11 bases between. Here the CDR3 reads CASSLTAPTTEAFF. The CDR3 nucleotides are TGTGCCAGCAGTTTAACAGCCCCGACCACTGAAGCTTTCTTT. The variable domain in full, with the rest retrieved from reference TRBV28 and TRBJ1-1, is DVKVTQSSRYLVKRTGEKVFLECVQDMDHENMFWYRQDPGLGLRLIYFSYDVKMKEKGDIPEGYSVSREKKERFSLILESASTNQTSMYLCASSLTAPTTEAFFGQGTRLTVV.

This chain links TRBV29-1 with TRBJ2-1, with 12 bases identical to TRBD2. The trim removed 7 bases at V and 7 bases at J, leaving 5 bases unmatched. This CDR3 has 13 residues. Germline-derived CDR1 and CDR2 are SQVTM and ANQGSEA. CDR3 bases: TGCAGCGGAGTGACTAGCGGGAGAAATGAGCAGTTCTTC. Encoded protein: CSGVTSGRNEQFF.

This clonotype was recorded a few times. The chain uses TRBV12-3 or TRBV12-4 and TRBJ1-2; the match to TRBD1 covers 8 bases. The CDR3 extends over 13 amino acids. The J segment lost 4 bases and the V segment lost 8 bases, leaving 6 bases of the junction unmatched. The CDR3 sequence: CASQGANLYGYTF. The DNA for the CDR3 is TGTGCCAGCCAGGGGGCCAACCTCTATGGCTACACCTTC.

In its sample, this clonotype was seen many times. V and J are TRBV28 and TRBJ1-6; the match to TRBD1 covers 8 bases. Germline V gene data show CDR1 as MDHEN and CDR2 as SYDVKM. V gave up 10 bases and J gave up 8 bases; unmatched junction bases: 7. There are 13 residues in the CDR3. In nucleotides, the CDR3 is TGTGCCACCGTGGACAGGGACGATTCACCCCTCCACTTT. Protein sequence: CATVDRDDSPLHF.

This clonotype was found many times. The gene calls are TRBV30 and TRBJ1-3; a possible D gene is TRBD1 (5 bases). Trimming pared 3 bases from V and 0 bases from J, leaving 18 bases between. Germline V gene sequence: CDR1 GTSNPN, CDR2 SVGIG (reference sequence). The length of the CDR3 is 17 residues. The CDR3 DNA follows: TGTGCCTGGAGCCTCGTCGGGGAGGGGTTCTCTGGAAACACCATATATTTT. Translated: CAWSLVGEGFSGNTIYF.

In this sample, this clonotype turned up many times. The rearrangement uses TRBV28 and TRBJ1-1; 9 nucleotides line up with TRBD1. Germline V lookup: CDR1 MDHEN, CDR2 SYDVKM. The V gene end was trimmed by 8 bases and the J gene end by 0 bases; junction bases not matched to a gene: 22. The CDR3 consists of 20 residues. This CDR3 reads CASRLGGTGHHQLMNTEAFF. CDR3 in DNA: TGTGCCAGCCGCTTAGGAGGGACAGGGCATCATCAATTGATGAACACTGAAGCTTTCTTT. The full variable domain, with the rest looked up from reference TRBV28 and TRBJ1-1, is DVKVTQSSRYLVKRTGEKVFLECVQDMDHENMFWYRQDPGLGLRLIYFSYDVKMKEKGDIPEGYSVSREKKERFSLILESASTNQTSMYLCASRLGGTGHHQLMNTEAFFGQGTRLTVV.

This clonotype came up many times. The chain recombines TRBV7-8 with TRBJ2-2; D not certain. V was shortened by 5 bases and J by 2 bases, with 12 bases between the two germline ends. The CDR3 totals 15 residues. Germline V gene sequence: CDR1 SGHVS, CDR2 FQNEAQ. CDR3: CASSLRNFNTGELFF. CDR3 in DNA: TGTGCCAGCAGCCTCCGAAACTTTAACACCGGGGAGCTGTTTTTT.

This clonotype was counted ten times or more. The chain joins TRBV12-3 or TRBV12-4 to TRBJ2-1, with 8 bases that match TRBD2. This CDR3 has 20 amino acids. Trimming removed 7 bases from V and 2 bases from J; junction bases left unmatched: 22. The CDR3 region is CASTNPGLAGPGGPYNEQFF. CDR3 bases: TGTGCCAGCACCAACCCGGGGTTAGCGGGACCGGGTGGACCCTACAATGAGCAGTTCTTC.

This clonotype was counted at least ten times. The genes are TRBV12-3 or TRBV12-4 and TRBJ1-1, with 7 bases identical to TRBD1. The CDR3 loop spans 14 amino acids. With 6 bases clipped from V and 5 bases from J, the junction kept 9 bases outside the gene matches. Here the CDR3 reads CASRPTGVGTEAFF. CDR3 bases: TGTGCCAGCAGACCCACAGGGGTCGGGACTGAAGCTTTCTTT.

This clonotype was seen repeatedly, ten times or more. This chain connects TRBV24-1 to TRBJ1-5, with unresolved D. Germline V CDR1 and CDR2: KGHDR, SFDVKD. The V and J ends lost 4 bases and 2 bases respectively, with 5 bases between them. This CDR3 contains 13 residues. The chain's CDR3 is CATSELGNQPQHF. Here the CDR3 DNA reads TGTGCCACCAGTGAGCTGGGCAATCAGCCCCAGCATTTT.